Below, one TCR beta chain is given with its context. The antigen it recognizes is unknown. The sample holds no much larger clone one base away, and base qualities are not on file. The collaborating institutions used their own protocols to collect whole blood in K2EDTA tubes. For TCRbeta analysis, collaborators shipped samples in one of three forms: frozen whole blood, isolated PBMCs, or DNA extracted from either of those sample types. V trim: 0 bases; J trim: 13 bases; unmatched bases: 9. Including the terminal cysteine and phenylalanine, the CDR3 comprises 14 residues. Only the CDR3 DNA stays, 42 bases, in frame from base 1. Per the germline V gene (reference sequence), LNHDA is the CDR1 and SQIVND is the CDR2. The data were obtained in a study of blood T cell repertoires in COVID-19 (dated by TCRdb to the early 2020s). Concerning the study at large: Samples covering the acute and convalescent phases of COVID-19 were provided by collaborators in the United States, Italy and Spain. The prospective study material was composed of cDNA or gDNA derived from T cells, B-cell-depleted T cells, or PBMCs. The dataset comprised deeply sampled blood TCRbeta repertoires from subjects exposed to, actively infected with, or recovered from COVID-19. The repertoires were released in a freely available public database intended as a resource for research on the immune response to SARS-CoV-2. The samples were drawn from the first 160 participants of the ongoing ImmuneRACE study and from some 1,300 subjects provided by 6 global collaborators. A de-identified subject ID, COVID-19 status, age in years and sex were almost always included in the sample metadata. Where available, HLA class I and class II types were taken from metadata supplied by the sample provider and were not determined by assay-based typing.

TCRbeta CDR3 regions were amplified from genomic DNA by means of the immunoSEQ Assay, a bias-controlled multiplex PCR. In the paper's pipeline: Within the assay, amplification of reference gene primers was used to estimate how many nucleated cells each sample contained. Sequence reads were collapsed and filtered to measure the absolute abundance of every unique TCRbeta CDR3 rearrangement. For each sample, productive Simpson clonality was calculated as the square root of Simpson's diversity index across productive rearrangements. The immuneACCESS repertoire file appears here via TCRdb, limited to in-frame rearrangements. These files lack a portion of the clones; in checked studies, under half of the deficit traces to unresolved V genes, and the cause of the others is not known. From that table come the V and J calls and clone size; the DNA was used to work out D and trimming. The sample contains roughly 220,000 clones, 80% of them found a single time. The top ten clonotypes cover around 5.1% of the sample.

Overall study outcomes, separate from this receptor: The amount of clinical and demographic metadata varied by source and participant and was provided uncurated.

This TCR was recovered from a woman aged 70-85 years with acute or convalescent COVID-19. The sequencing input was peripheral blood. The rearranged chain carries TRBV19 and TRBJ2-1; 7 junctional bases match TRBD2. In nucleotides, the sequence is TGTGCCAGTAGTATAGATACAAGCGGGATCCCCCAGTTCTTC. This yields the protein CASSIDTSGIPQFF.